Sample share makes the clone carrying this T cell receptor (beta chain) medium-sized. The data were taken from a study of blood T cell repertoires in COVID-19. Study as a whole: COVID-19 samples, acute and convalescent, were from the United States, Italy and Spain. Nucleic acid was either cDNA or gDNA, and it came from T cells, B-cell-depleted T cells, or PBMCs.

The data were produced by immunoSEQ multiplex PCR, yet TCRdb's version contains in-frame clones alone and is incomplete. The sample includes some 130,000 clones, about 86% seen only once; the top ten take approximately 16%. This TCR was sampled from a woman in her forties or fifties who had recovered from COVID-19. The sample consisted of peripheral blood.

The CDR3 DNA sequence: TGTGCCAGCAGCCGCGGACAGCAACTTTCCTACGAGCAGTACTTC. This gives the protein CASSRGQQLSYEQYF. The J gene is TRBJ2-7, the V gene TRBV6-6; D is perhaps TRBD1 (6 bases). The CDR3 length is 15 residues. Germline lookup yields CDR1 MNHNY and CDR2 SVGAGI (reference sequence). V lost 6 bases to trimming and J lost 1 base, with 16 bases between them.